Detailed here is one TCR beta chain. Its antigen is unidentified. cDNA synthesis used the whole RNA isolate, giving expressed TCRB sequences. About 3.7 million reads on average were seen across naive, central memory and regulatory T cell samples. This table comes from immunoSEQ multiplex PCR, and its TCRdb copy is limited to in-frame clones, with some not included. The sample consists of 150,000 or so clones, roughly 63% of them appearing once. The entry originates in a study of beta chain features in type 1 diabetes. About the research overall: In age, gender and cell yields, patients were similar to healthy donors. All samples combined gave 90 million to 130 million sorted cells for examination. Overall study results and limits: In every one of the four CD4+ subsets, TCRB CDR3s were moderately but significantly shorter in Type 1 diabetes patients. In these data, an HLA type influence on TCRB rearrangement remained unresolved.

This CDR3 contains 15 residues. Trimming cost V 2 bases and J 1 base; bases outside gene matches: 2. Looked up from germline, CDR1 is MNHEY and CDR2 is SVGAGI. This receptor was obtained from a man younger than 45 with type 1 diabetes. The sequencing input was naive CD4+ T cells from blood. The V gene is TRBV6-5, the J gene TRBJ2-7, with 10 bases matching TRBD1. CDR3 DNA: TGTGCCAGCAGTTACAGGACAGGGGGGTCCTACGAGCAGTACTTC. Protein sequence: CASSYRTGGSYEQYF.